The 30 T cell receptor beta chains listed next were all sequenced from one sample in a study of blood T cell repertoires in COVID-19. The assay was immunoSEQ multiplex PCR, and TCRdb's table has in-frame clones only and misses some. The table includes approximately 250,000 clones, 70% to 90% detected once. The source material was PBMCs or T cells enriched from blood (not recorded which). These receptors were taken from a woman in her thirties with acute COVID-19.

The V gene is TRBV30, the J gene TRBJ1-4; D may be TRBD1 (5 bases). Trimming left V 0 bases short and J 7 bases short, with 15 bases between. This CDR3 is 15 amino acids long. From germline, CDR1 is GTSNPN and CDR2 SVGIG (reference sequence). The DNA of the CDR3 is TGTGCCTGGAGTGTTAGGTCAGGGTCTGTTGAAAAACTGTTTTTT. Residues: CAWSVRSGSVEKLFF.

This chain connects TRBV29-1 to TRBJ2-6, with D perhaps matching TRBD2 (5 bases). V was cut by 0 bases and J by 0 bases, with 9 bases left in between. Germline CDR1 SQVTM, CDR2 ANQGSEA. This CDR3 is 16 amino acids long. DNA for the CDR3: TGCAGCGTTGAAGATTACCGGGACTCTGGGGCCAACGTCCTGACTTTC. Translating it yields CSVEDYRDSGANVLTF. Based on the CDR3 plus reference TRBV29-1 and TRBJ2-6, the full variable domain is SAVISQKPSRDICQRGTSLTIQCQVDSQVTMMFWYRQQPGQSLTLIATANQGSEATYESGFVIDKFPISRPNLTFSTLTVSNMSPEDSSIYLCSVEDYRDSGANVLTFGAGSRLTVL.

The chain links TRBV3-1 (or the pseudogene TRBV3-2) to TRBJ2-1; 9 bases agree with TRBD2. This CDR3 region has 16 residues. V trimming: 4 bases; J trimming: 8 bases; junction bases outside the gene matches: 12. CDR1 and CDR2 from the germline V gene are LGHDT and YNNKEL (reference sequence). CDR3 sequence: CASSRQASGIGDEQFF. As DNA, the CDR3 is TGTGCCAGCAGCCGACAGGCTAGCGGGATCGGGGATGAGCAGTTCTTC.

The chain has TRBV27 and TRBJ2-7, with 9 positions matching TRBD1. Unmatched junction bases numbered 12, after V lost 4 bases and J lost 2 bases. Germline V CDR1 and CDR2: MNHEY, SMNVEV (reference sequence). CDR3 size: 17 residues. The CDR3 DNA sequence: TGTGCCAGCAGTTCCCCCGGGACAGGGAAAAATACCTACGAGCAGTACTTC. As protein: CASSSPGTGKNTYEQYF.

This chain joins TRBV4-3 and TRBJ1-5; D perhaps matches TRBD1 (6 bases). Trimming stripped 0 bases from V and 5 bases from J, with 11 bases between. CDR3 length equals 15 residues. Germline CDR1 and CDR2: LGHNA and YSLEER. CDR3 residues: CASSQDWAGDQPQHF. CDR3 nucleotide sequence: TGCGCCAGCAGCCAAGATTGGGCAGGGGATCAGCCCCAGCATTTT.

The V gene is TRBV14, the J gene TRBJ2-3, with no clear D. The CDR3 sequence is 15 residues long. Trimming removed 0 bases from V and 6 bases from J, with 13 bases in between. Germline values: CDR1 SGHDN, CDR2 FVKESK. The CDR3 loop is CASSQDPQPRDTQYF. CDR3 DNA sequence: TGTGCCAGCAGCCAAGATCCCCAGCCTAGGGATACGCAGTATTTT.

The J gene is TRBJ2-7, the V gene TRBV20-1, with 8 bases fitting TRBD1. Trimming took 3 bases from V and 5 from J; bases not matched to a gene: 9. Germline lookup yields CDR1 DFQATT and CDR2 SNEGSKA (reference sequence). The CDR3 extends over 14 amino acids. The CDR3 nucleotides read TGCAGTGCTAGTTGGGGACAGGATTTCAACGAGCAGTACTTC. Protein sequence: CSASWGQDFNEQYF.

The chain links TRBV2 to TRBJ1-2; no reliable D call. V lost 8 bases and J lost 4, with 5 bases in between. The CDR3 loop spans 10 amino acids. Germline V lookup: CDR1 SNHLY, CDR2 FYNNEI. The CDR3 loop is CASWSYGYTF. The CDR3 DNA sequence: TGTGCCAGCTGGAGCTATGGCTACACCTTC.

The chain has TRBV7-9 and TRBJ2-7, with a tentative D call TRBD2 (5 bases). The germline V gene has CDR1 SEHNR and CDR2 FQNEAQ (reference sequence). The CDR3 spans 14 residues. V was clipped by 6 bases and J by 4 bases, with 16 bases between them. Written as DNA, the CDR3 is TGTGCCAGCAGTGTCCAGGAGGCCCAATACGAGCAGTACTTC. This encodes CASSVQEAQYEQYF.

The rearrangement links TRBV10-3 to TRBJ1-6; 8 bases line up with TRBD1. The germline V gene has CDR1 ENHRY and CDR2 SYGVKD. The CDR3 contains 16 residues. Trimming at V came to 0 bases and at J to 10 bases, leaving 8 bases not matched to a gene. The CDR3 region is CAISESPTGVQSPLHF. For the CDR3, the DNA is TGTGCCATCAGTGAGTCCCCGACAGGGGTCCAATCACCCCTCCACTTT.

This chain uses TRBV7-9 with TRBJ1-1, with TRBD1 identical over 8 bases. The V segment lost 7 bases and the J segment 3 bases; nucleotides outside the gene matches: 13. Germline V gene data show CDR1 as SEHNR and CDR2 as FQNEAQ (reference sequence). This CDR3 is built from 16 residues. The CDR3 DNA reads TGTGCCAGCACCGGGACAGGCCACTTATCGGACACTGAAGCTTTCTTT. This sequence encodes CASTGTGHLSDTEAFF.

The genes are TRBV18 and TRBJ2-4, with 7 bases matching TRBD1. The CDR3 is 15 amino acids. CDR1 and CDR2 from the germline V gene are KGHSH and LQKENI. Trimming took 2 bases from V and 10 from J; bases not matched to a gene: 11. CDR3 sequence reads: CASSPNSGTVGIQYF. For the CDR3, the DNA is TGTGCCAGCTCACCAAACTCCGGGACAGTAGGAATTCAGTACTTC. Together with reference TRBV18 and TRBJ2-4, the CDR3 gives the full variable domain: NAGVMQNPRHLVRRRGQEARLRCSPMKGHSHVYWYRQLPEEGLKFMVYLQKENIIDESGMPKERFSAEFPKEGPSILRIQQVVRGDSAAYFCASSPNSGTVGIQYFGAGTRLSVL.

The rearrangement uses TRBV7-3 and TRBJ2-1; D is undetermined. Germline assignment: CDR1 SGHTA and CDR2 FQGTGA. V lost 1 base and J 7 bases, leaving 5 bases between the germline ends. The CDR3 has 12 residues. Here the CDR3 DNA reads TGTGCCAGCAGCTTAATCGGGAATGAGCAGTTCTTC. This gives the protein CASSLIGNEQFF.

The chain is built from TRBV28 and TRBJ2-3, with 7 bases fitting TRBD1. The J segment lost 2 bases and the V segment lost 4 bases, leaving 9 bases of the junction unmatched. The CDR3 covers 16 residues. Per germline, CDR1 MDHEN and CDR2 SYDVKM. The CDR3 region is CASSSSQDRFTDTQYF. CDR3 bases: TGTGCCAGCAGTTCTTCCCAGGACAGGTTCACAGATACGCAGTATTTT.

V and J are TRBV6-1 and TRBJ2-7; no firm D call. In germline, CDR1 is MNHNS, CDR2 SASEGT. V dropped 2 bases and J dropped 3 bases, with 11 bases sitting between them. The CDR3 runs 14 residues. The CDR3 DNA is TGTGCCAGCAGTGAAAATGGAGTTTTCTACGAGCAGTACTTC. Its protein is CASSENGVFYEQYF.

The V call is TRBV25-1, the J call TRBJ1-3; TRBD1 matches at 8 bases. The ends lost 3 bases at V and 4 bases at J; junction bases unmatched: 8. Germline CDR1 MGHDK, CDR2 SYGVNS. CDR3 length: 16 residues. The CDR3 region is CASSDPDRDRGNTIYF. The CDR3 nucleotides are TGTGCCAGCAGTGACCCGGACAGGGATCGCGGAAACACCATATATTTT.

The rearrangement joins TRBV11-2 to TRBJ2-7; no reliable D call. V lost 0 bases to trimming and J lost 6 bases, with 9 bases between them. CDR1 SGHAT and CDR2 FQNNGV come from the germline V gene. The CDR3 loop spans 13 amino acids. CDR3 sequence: CASSLDIASEQYF. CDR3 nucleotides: TGTGCCAGCAGCTTAGATATCGCTAGCGAGCAGTACTTC. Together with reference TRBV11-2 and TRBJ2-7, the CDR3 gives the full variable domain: EAGVAQSPRYKIIEKRQSVAFWCNPISGHATLYWYQQILGQGPKLLIQFQNNGVVDDSQLPKDRFSAERLKGVDSTLKIQPAKLEDSAVYLCASSLDIASEQYFGPGTRLTVT.

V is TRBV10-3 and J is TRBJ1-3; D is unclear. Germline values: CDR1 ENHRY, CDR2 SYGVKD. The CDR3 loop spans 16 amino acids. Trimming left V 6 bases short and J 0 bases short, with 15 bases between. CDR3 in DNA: TGTGCCATCAGCCCATTTCAGGATACCTCTGGAAACACCATATATTTT. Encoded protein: CAISPFQDTSGNTIYF.

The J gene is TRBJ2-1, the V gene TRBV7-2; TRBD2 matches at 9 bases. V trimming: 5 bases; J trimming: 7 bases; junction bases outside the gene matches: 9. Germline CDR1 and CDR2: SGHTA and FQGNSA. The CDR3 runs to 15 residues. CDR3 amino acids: CASSETSGNLNEQFF. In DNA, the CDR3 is TGTGCCAGCAGCGAGACTAGCGGCAACCTTAATGAGCAGTTCTTC.

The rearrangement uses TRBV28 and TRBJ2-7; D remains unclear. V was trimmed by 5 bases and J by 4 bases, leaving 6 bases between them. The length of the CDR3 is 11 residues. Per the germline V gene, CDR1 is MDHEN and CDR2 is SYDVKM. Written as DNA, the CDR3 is TGTGCCAGCAGTCACTTTTACGAGCAGTACTTC. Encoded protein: CASSHFYEQYF.

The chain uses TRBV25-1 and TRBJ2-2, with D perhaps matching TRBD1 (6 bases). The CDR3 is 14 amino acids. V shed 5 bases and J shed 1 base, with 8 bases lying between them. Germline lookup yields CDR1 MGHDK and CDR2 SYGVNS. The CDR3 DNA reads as TGTGCCAGCAGTCAGACAGGGAACACCGGGGAGCTGTTTTTT. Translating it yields CASSQTGNTGELFF. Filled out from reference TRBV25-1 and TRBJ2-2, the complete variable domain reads EADIYQTPRYLVIGTGKKITLECSQTMGHDKMYWYQQDPGMELHLIHYSYGVNSTEKGDLSSESTVSRIRTEHFPLTLESARPSHTSQYLCASSQTGNTGELFFGEGSRLTVL.

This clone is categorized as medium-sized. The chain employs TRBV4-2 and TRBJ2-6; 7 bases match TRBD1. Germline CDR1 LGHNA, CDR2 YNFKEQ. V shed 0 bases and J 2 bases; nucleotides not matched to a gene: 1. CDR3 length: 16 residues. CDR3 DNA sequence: TGTGCCAGCAGCCAAGATCAGGGGGCTGGGGCCAACGTCCTGACTTTC. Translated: CASSQDQGAGANVLTF.

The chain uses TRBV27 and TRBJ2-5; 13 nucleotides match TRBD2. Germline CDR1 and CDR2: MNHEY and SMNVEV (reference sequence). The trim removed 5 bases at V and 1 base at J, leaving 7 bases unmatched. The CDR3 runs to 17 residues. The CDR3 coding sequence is TGTGCCAGCAGTCTAGGACTAGCGGGAGTGGGCCAAGAGACCCAGTACTTC. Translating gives CASSLGLAGVGQETQYF.

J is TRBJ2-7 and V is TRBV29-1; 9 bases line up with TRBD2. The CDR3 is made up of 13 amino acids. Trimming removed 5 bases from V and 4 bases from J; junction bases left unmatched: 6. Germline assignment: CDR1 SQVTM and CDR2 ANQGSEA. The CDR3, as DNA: TGCAGCGTTTCTAGCGGGGAGAGATACGAGCAGTACTTC. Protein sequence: CSVSSGERYEQYF.

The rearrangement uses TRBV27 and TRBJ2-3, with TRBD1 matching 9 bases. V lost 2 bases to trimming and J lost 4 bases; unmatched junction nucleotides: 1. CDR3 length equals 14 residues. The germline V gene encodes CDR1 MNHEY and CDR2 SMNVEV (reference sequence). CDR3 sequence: CASSLTGGSDTQYF. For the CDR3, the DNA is TGTGCCAGCAGTTTAACAGGGGGCTCAGATACGCAGTATTTT.

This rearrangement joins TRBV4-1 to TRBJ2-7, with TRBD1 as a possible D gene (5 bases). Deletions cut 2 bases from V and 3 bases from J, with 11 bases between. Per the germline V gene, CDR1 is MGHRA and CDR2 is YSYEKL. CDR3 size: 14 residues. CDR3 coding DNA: TGCGCCAGCAGCCAAAGCGACAGCAGCTACGAGCAGTACTTC. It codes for CASSQSDSSYEQYF.

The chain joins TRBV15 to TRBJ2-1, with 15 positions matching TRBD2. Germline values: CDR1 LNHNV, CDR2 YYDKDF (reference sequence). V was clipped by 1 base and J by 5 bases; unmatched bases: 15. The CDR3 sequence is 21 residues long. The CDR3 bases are TGTGCCACCAGCAGAGCCCCGCCGGGACTAGCGGGAGGACCCGGGGACAATGAGCAGTTCTTC. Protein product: CATSRAPPGLAGGPGDNEQFF.

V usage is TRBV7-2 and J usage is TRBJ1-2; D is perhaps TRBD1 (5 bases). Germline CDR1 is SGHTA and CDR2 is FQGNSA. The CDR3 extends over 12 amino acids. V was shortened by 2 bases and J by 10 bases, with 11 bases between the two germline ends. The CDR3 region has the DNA TGTGCCAGCAGCTTAACACAGACAGTCTACACCTTC. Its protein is CASSLTQTVYTF.

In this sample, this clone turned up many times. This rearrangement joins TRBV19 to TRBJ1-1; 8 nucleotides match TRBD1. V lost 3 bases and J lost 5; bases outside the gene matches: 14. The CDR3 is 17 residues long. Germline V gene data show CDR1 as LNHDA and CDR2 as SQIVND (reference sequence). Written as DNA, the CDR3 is TGTGCCAGTAGTATGGTTTTCTTGACAGGGGACACTACTGAAGCTTTCTTT. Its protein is CASSMVFLTGDTTEAFF.

DNA of the CDR3: TGTGCCAGCAGTCTTATAGCGGGAGGCTACGAGCAGTACTTC. It yields the protein CASSLIAGGYEQYF. The J gene is TRBJ2-7, the V gene TRBV6-5, with 10 bases that match TRBD2. CDR1 is MNHEY and CDR2 is SVGAGI in the germline V gene. This CDR3 has 14 amino acids. V gave up 5 bases and J gave up 3 bases; unmatched junction bases: 4.